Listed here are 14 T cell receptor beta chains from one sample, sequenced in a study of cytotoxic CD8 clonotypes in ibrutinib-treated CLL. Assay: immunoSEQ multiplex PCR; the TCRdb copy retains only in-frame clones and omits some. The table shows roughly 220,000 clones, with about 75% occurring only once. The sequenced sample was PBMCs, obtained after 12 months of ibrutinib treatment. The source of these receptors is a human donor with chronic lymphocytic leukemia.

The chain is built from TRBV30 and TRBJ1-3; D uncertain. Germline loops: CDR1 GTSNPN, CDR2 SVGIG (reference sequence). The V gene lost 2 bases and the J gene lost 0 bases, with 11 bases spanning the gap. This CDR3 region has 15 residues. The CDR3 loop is CAWSQDWSSGNTIYF. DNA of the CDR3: TGTGCCTGGAGTCAGGACTGGAGCTCTGGAAACACCATATATTTT.

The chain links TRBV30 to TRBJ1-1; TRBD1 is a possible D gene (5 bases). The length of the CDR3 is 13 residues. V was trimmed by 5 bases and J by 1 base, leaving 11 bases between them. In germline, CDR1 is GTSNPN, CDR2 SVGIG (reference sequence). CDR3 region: CAWDQGRNTEAFF. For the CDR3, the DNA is TGTGCCTGGGATCAGGGACGGAACACTGAAGCTTTCTTT.

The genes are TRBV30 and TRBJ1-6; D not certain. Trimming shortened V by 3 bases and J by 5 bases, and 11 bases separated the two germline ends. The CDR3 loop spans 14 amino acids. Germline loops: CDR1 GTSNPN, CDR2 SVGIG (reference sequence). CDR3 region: CAWRQVWDNSPLHF. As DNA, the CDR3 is TGTGCCTGGAGGCAGGTCTGGGATAATTCACCCCTCCACTTT.

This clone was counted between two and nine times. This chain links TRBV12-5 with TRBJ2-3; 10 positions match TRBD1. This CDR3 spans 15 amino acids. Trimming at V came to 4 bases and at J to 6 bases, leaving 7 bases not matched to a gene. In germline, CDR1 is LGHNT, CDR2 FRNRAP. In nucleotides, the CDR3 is TGTGCTAGTGGTTCTGGACAGGGGGTCGGGGATACGCAGTATTTT. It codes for CASGSGQGVGDTQYF.

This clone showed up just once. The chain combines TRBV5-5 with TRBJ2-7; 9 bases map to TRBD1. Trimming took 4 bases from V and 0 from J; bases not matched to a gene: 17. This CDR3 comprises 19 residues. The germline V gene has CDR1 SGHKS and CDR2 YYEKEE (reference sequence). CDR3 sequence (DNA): TGTGCCAGCAGCCAGATAAGGGACCGGACAGGGGTTTACTCCTACGAGCAGTACTTC. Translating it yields CASSQIRDRTGVYSYEQYF.

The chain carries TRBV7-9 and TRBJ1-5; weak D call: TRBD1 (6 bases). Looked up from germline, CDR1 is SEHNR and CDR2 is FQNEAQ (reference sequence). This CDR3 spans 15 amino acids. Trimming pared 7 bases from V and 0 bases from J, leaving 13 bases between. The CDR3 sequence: CASNDGTSSNQPQHF. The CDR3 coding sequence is TGTGCCAGCAATGATGGGACAAGTAGCAATCAGCCCCAGCATTTT.

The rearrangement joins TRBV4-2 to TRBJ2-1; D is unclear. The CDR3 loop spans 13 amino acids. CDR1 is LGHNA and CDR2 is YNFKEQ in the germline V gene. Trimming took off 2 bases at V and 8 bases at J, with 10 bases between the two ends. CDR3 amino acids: CASSQQLQHEQFF. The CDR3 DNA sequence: TGTGCCAGCAGCCAACAGCTTCAGCATGAGCAGTTCTTC.

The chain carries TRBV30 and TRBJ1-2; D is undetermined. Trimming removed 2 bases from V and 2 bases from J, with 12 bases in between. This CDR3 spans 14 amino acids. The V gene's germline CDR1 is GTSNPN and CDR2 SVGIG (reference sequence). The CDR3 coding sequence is TGTGCCTGGAGTAATTTGGGCAGCAACTATGGCTACACCTTC. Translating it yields CAWSNLGSNYGYTF.

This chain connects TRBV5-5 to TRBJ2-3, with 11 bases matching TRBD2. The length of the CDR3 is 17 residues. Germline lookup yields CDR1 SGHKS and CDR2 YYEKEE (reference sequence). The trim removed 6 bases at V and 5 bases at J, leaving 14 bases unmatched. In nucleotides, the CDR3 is TGTGCCAGCACCGCTTTGACTAGCGGGGCCCGCGGAGATACGCAGTATTTT. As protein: CASTALTSGARGDTQYF.

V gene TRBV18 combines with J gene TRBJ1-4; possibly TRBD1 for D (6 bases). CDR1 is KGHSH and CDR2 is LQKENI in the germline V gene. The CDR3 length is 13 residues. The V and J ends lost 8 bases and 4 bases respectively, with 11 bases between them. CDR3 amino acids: CASHQGLNEKLFF. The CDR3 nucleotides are TGTGCCAGCCACCAGGGGCTTAATGAAAAACTGTTTTTT.

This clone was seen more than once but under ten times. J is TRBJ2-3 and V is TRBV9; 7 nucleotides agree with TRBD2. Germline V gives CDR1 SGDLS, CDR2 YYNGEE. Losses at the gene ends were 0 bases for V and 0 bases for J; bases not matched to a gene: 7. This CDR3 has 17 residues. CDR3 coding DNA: TGTGCCAGCAGCGTAGTGGCTAGCGGTACTAGCACAGATACGCAGTATTTT. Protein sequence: CASSVVASGTSTDTQYF.

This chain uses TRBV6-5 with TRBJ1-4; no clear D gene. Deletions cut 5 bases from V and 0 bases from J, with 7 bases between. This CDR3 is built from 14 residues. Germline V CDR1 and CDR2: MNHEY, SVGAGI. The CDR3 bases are TGTGCCAGCAGTCAGACTGCAACTAATGAAAAACTGTTTTTT. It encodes CASSQTATNEKLFF.

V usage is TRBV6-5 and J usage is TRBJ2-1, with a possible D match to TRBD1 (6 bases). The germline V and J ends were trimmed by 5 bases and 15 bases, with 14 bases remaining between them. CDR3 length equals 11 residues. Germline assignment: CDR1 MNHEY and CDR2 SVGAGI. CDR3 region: CASSGGGAPFF. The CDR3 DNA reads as TGTGCCAGCAGTGGTGGGGGCGCCCCGTTCTTC.

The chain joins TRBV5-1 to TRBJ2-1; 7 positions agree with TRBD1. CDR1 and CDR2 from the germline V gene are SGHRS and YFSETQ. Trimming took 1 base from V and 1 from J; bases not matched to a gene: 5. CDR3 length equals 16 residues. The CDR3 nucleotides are TGCGCCAGCAGCTTGAAGACAGGGCCTTCCTACAATGAGCAGTTCTTC. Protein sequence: CASSLKTGPSYNEQFF.